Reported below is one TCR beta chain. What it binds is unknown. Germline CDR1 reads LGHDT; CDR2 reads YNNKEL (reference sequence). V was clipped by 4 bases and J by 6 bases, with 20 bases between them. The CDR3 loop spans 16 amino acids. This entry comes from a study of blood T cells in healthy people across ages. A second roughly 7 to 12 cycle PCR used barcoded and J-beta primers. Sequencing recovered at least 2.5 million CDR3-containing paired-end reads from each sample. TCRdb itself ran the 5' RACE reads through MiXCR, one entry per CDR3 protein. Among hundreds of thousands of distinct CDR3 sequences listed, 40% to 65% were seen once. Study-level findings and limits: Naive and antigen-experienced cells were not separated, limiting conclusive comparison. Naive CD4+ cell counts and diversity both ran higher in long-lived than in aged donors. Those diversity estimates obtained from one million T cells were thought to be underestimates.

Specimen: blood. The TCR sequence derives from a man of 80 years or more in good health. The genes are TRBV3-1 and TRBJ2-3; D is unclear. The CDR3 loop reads CASSPQSPAVSDTQYF. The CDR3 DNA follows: TGTGCCAGCAGCCCCCAATCCCCGGCTGTATCTGATACGCAGTATTTT.